The 22 T cell receptor beta chains presented below share a single source sample, sequenced in a study of T cells after yellow fever vaccination. TCRdb used MiXCR to reprocess the 5' RACE reads, holding one entry per CDR3 protein. The sample carries a few hundred thousand distinct CDR3 sequences, roughly 6.8% recorded once. The sample here was PBMCs, taken more than 40 days after the first yellow fever vaccination. The origin of the receptors is a man between 18 and 35 years old who received the YFV17D yellow fever vaccine.

This clonotype was counted ten times or more. V is TRBV28 and J is TRBJ1-2, with 8 bases fitting TRBD1. This CDR3 is built from 14 residues. The V segment lost 6 bases and the J segment 2 bases; nucleotides outside the gene matches: 5. The germline V gene has CDR1 MDHEN and CDR2 SYDVKM. The CDR3 spells CASRRQGRNYGYTF. CDR3 DNA: TGTGCCAGCAGGAGACAGGGGCGAAACTATGGCTACACCTTC.

This clonotype has a single count. Relative to the germline gene, one junction end is altered; a read error may explain this. The chain links TRBV12-3 or TRBV12-4 to TRBJ2-6; TRBD1 is a possible D gene (7 bases). This CDR3 comprises 18 residues. The CDR3 region is CAISLSAGGPSGANVLTF. The CDR3 nucleotides read TGTGCCATCAGTTTATCTGCAGGGGGGCCCTCTGGGGCCAACGTCCTGACTTTC.

This clonotype was picked up many times. The rearrangement joins TRBV20-1 to TRBJ1-4; TRBD1 matches at 7 bases. The germline V gene encodes CDR1 DFQATT and CDR2 SNEGSKA (reference sequence). The CDR3 is 14 amino acids. Trimming cost V 0 bases and J 8 bases; bases outside gene matches: 6. The CDR3 spells CSARDLQGSEKLFF. The CDR3 DNA reads TGCAGTGCTAGAGATCTACAGGGGAGCGAAAAACTGTTTTTT.

Concerning this clonotype itself: Its ends do not fully match the called genes, so a read error is possible. The chain joins TRBV3-1 to TRBJ2-1; D not resolved. Germline lookup yields CDR1 LGHDT and CDR2 YNNKEL (reference sequence). There are 19 residues in the CDR3. CDR3 loop: CATSQEHSIRSGSYNEQFF. CDR3 in DNA: TGTGCCACCAGCCAAGAACACTCGATTCGGTCAGGTTCCTACAATGAGCAGTTCTTC.

There are a few counts of this clonotype. V and J are TRBV6-5 and TRBJ2-7, with D possibly matching TRBD1 (6 bases). Germline CDR1 MNHEY, CDR2 SVGAGI. V lost 0 bases and J 3 bases, leaving 12 bases between the germline ends. The CDR3 loop spans 15 amino acids. CDR3 amino acids: CASSYSKRGSYEQYF. CDR3 nucleotides: TGTGCCAGCAGTTACTCGAAGAGGGGGAGCTACGAGCAGTACTTC.

The gene calls are TRBV5-4 and TRBJ2-7, with 9 bases that match TRBD1. The CDR3 has 15 residues. V shed 4 bases, J shed 2 bases, and the junction held 7 bases outside the gene matches. In germline, CDR1 is SGHNT, CDR2 YYREEE (reference sequence). The CDR3 region has the DNA TGTGCCAGCAGCCCCCGGACAGGGGAAACCTACGAGCAGTACTTC. It yields the protein CASSPRTGETYEQYF.

This clonotype was seen at least ten times. The chain carries TRBV7-6 and TRBJ1-6; D is ambiguous. This CDR3 has 13 residues. Trimming cost V 5 bases and J 7 bases, with 9 bases left between them. Looked up from germline, CDR1 is SGHVS and CDR2 is FNYEAQ. The CDR3 loop reads CASSRADNSPLHF. CDR3 in DNA: TGTGCCAGCAGCAGGGCGGACAATTCACCCCTCCACTTT.

This clonotype was counted ten times or more. This chain uses TRBV29-1 with TRBJ2-1; TRBD2 matches 14 bases. This CDR3 is 16 amino acids long. Unmatched junction bases numbered 6, after V lost 7 bases and J lost 1 base. Per germline, CDR1 SQVTM and CDR2 ANQGSEA. The CDR3 is CSAGTSGGHSYNEQFF. Written as DNA, the CDR3 is TGCAGCGCTGGGACTAGCGGGGGCCATTCCTACAATGAGCAGTTCTTC.

This clonotype has just a few counts. Written as DNA, the CDR3 is TGCAGTGCTAGAGTCCGGGACAGGGATTTAGGGCAGTACTTC. Amino acids: CSARVRDRDLGQYF. The rearrangement links TRBV20-1 to TRBJ2-7, with TRBD1 matching 9 bases. Germline assignment: CDR1 DFQATT and CDR2 SNEGSKA (reference sequence). J lost 9 bases, V lost 1 base, and 10 bases had no gene match. The length of the CDR3 is 14 residues.

This chain joins TRBV5-5 and TRBJ2-7; no definite D call. The CDR3 spans 13 residues. Germline-derived CDR1 and CDR2 are SGHKS and YYEKEE (reference sequence). Trimming took off 0 bases at V and 6 bases at J, with 10 bases between the two ends. CDR3 sequence (DNA): TGTGCCAGCAGCTTGGGCTACGGCTTCGAGCAGTACGTC. Translating gives CASSLGYGFEQYV.

The rearrangement uses TRBV28 and TRBJ1-1, with a possible D match to TRBD1 (5 bases). Germline CDR1 is MDHEN and CDR2 is SYDVKM. The CDR3 length is 17 residues. V lost 5 bases to trimming and J lost 0 bases, with 19 bases between them. CDR3 protein: CASSPQGSAIVNTEAFF. The CDR3 DNA sequence: TGTGCCAGCAGTCCCCAGGGATCCGCGATAGTGAACACTGAAGCTTTCTTT. Variable domain in full (rest from reference TRBV28 and TRBJ1-1): DVKVTQSSRYLVKRTGEKVFLECVQDMDHENMFWYRQDPGLGLRLIYFSYDVKMKEKGDIPEGYSVSREKKERFSLILESASTNQTSMYLCASSPQGSAIVNTEAFFGQGTRLTVV.

The chain recombines TRBV11-2 with TRBJ2-1; D unresolved. Trimming removed 6 bases at V and 0 bases at J, with 6 bases between. Germline values: CDR1 SGHAT, CDR2 FQNNGV. The CDR3 runs to 13 residues. This CDR3 is CASSQYSYNEQFF. The CDR3 DNA sequence: TGTGCCAGCAGTCAGTACTCCTACAATGAGCAGTTCTTC. The entire variable domain, with the rest obtained from reference TRBV11-2 and TRBJ2-1, is as follows: EAGVAQSPRYKIIEKRQSVAFWCNPISGHATLYWYQQILGQGPKLLIQFQNNGVVDDSQLPKDRFSAERLKGVDSTLKIQPAKLEDSAVYLCASSQYSYNEQFFGPGTRLTVL.

V usage is TRBV6-1 and J usage is TRBJ2-7, with TRBD1 matching over 7 bases. There are 15 residues in the CDR3. The V gene's germline CDR1 is MNHNS and CDR2 SASEGT. The V segment lost 4 bases and the J segment 0 bases; nucleotides outside the gene matches: 6. This CDR3 is CASSVTGVHSYEQYV. The CDR3 nucleotides are TGTGCCAGCAGTGTCACAGGGGTTCACTCCTACGAGCAGTACGTC.

The chain joins TRBV20-1 to TRBJ1-2; D is uncertain. This CDR3 is 12 amino acids long. The germline CDR1 and CDR2 sequences are DFQATT and SNEGSKA (reference sequence). Trimming removed 5 bases at V and 4 bases at J, with 11 bases between. CDR3 sequence reads: CSAGGDIYGYTF. For the CDR3, the DNA is TGCAGTGCTGGTGGAGATATCTATGGCTACACCTTC.

The chain combines TRBV29-1 with TRBJ2-1; 9 nucleotides match TRBD1. V lost 3 bases to trimming and J lost 6 bases; unmatched junction nucleotides: 6. Germline values: CDR1 SQVTM, CDR2 ANQGSEA. CDR3 length equals 14 residues. This chain's CDR3 is CSVDPGTGFNEQFF. The CDR3 DNA is TGCAGCGTTGATCCCGGGACAGGGTTCAATGAGCAGTTCTTC.

V gene TRBV27 combines with J gene TRBJ1-2; the match to TRBD1 covers 10 bases. The CDR3 extends over 16 amino acids. Germline assignment: CDR1 MNHEY and CDR2 SMNVEV (reference sequence). V was clipped by 2 bases and J by 4 bases; unmatched bases: 7. In DNA form, the CDR3 reads TGTGCCAGCAGTTTAAGGGGACAGGGGCTGGGCTATGGCTACACCTTC. It encodes CASSLRGQGLGYGYTF.

This clonotype was counted a few times. The rearrangement links TRBV6-1 to TRBJ2-5; TRBD1 is a possible D gene (7 bases). Trimming removed 1 base from V and 7 bases from J, with 19 bases in between. The germline CDR1 and CDR2 sequences are MNHNS and SASEGT. This CDR3 region has 16 residues. The CDR3 reads CASSEGFRGEKGTQYF. The CDR3 region has the DNA TGTGCCAGCAGTGAAGGATTCAGGGGGGAAAAGGGGACCCAGTACTTC.

As DNA, the CDR3 is TGTGCCACCGGAGCGGTAGGGCAGGGGTATCTCTTGTATACGCAGTATTTT. It codes for CATGAVGQGYLLYTQYF. V and J are TRBV27 and TRBJ2-3; tentative D call: TRBD1 (6 bases). V gave up 10 bases and J gave up 7 bases, with 30 bases separating them. Germline V gene lookup returns CDR1 MNHEY and CDR2 SMNVEV (reference sequence). CDR3 size: 17 residues.

The gene calls are TRBV7-9 and TRBJ2-7; D not resolved. The CDR3 loop spans 12 amino acids. V was trimmed by 3 bases and J by 7 bases, leaving 10 bases between them. Germline V gene sequence: CDR1 SEHNR, CDR2 FQNEAQ (reference sequence). The CDR3 sequence is CASSFLGWEQYV. As DNA, the CDR3 is TGTGCCAGCAGCTTTTTGGGTTGGGAGCAGTACGTC.

This sequence joins TRBV4-1 and TRBJ1-3, with D hard to call. The CDR3 runs to 15 residues. Germline CDR1 MGHRA, CDR2 YSYEKL. Trimming pared 8 bases from V and 0 bases from J, leaving 14 bases between. The CDR3 spells CASAWSTTSGNTIYF. The CDR3 DNA sequence: TGCGCCAGCGCTTGGAGTACAACCTCTGGAAACACCATATATTTT.

On this clonotype: One end of the junction varies from germline; a read error may be responsible. This chain links TRBV20-1 with TRBJ1-1, with D unclear. There are 16 residues in the CDR3. Per germline, CDR1 DFQATT and CDR2 SNEGSKA (reference sequence). CDR3 sequence: CCARDLWADPPTEAFF. The DNA for the CDR3 is TGCTGTGCTAGAGATCTGTGGGCTGACCCCCCGACTGAAGCTTTCTTT.

The table lists this clonotype with a few counts. This sequence joins TRBV5-6 and TRBJ2-1, with TRBD2 identical over 7 bases. This CDR3 has 16 amino acids. The ends lost 2 bases at V and 3 bases at J; junction bases unmatched: 8. CDR1 SGHDT and CDR2 YYEEEE come from the germline V gene. CDR3 nucleotide sequence: TGTGCCAGCAGCTTTAGAAAAAAGCGGGACTACAATGAGCAGTTCTTC. It yields the protein CASSFRKKRDYNEQFF.